This T cell receptor (beta chain) was obtained from a study of blood T cell repertoires in COVID-19 (dated by TCRdb to about 2020). Turning to the overall study: The collaborator samples originated in the United States, Italy and Spain and spanned the acute and convalescent phases of COVID-19. The material from the prospective study consisted of cDNA or gDNA derived from T cells, B-cell-depleted T cells, or PBMCs. The sample metadata nearly always contained a de-identified subject ID, COVID-19 status, age in years and sex. Subjects who had been exposed to COVID-19, were actively infected with it, or had recovered from it provided the deeply sampled blood TCRbeta repertoires that made up the dataset. The samples were drawn from the first 160 participants of the ongoing ImmuneRACE study and from some 1,300 subjects provided by 6 global collaborators. Where available, HLA class I and class II types were obtained from metadata supplied by the sample provider rather than from assay-based typing. The repertoires were made available in a free public database intended to serve as a resource for research on the immune response to SARS-CoV-2.

On this clone itself: Its antigen is still unknown. It has no much larger one-base neighbor in the sample; base qualities were not kept.

Broad study findings and their caveats: The quantity of clinical and demographic metadata differed by source and by participant and was supplied without curation.

The CDR3 numbers 15 residues from cysteine through phenylalanine. Solely the CDR3 DNA is kept, with 45 bases framed from the first base. The germline V gene specifies SQVTM as CDR1 and ANQGSEA as CDR2. Ends trimmed: V by 2 bases, J by 6 bases; bases unmatched to a gene: 6. TCRbeta CDR3 regions were amplified from genomic DNA by means of the immunoSEQ Assay, a bias-controlled multiplex PCR. In the original analysis: The number of nucleated cells in each sample was estimated from the amplification of reference gene primers within the assay. To quantify the absolute abundance of each unique TCRbeta CDR3 rearrangement, sequence reads were collapsed and filtered. For each sample, productive Simpson clonality was calculated as the square root of Simpson's diversity index across productive rearrangements. Entries here come from immuneACCESS through TCRdb and include only in-frame sequences with V and J called. Some clones fail to appear in such tables; in the studies checked, an unresolved V gene covers under half of the shortfall, and the cause of the remainder is unknown. V, J and clone size derive from that table, while D and trimming were established from the DNA sequence. Here the sample has about 74,000 clones; roughly nine tenths occur a single time. The biggest ten clones account for around 2.6% of the sample.

In Seattle, one collaborating source enrolled patients while the infection was active and tracked those patients longitudinally over the course of disease. Each collaborating institution followed its own protocols to collect whole blood in K2EDTA tubes. Collaborator samples were shipped for TCRbeta analysis as frozen whole blood, isolated PBMCs, or DNA extracted from either sample type. The sample consisted of peripheral blood. The receptor chain draws on TRBV29-1 and TRBJ2-3, with 12 central nucleotides matching TRBD2. This TCR derives from a man over 45 with COVID-19, enrolled during active disease. The DNA sequence follows: TGCAGCGTTGAACGACTAGCGGGAGATTCTGATACGCAGTATTTT. Its protein product is CSVERLAGDSDTQYF.